The 10 T cell receptor beta chains presented below share a single source sample, sequenced in a study of cytomegalovirus exposure and HLA in healthy donors (dated by TCRdb to about 2017). Libraries were made using the immunoSEQ multiplex PCR assay. The multiplex PCR relied on a mix of 60 forward primers for TCR Vbeta segments and 13 reverse primers for TCR Jbeta segments. TCRdb holds this immuneACCESS table with in-frame rearrangements only. Some clones are missing; in checked studies, unresolved V genes explain under half, and the rest has no known cause. The sample includes a few hundred thousand clones, with about four fifths observed a single time. The ten largest clones add up to 1.5% to 2.5% of the sample. Material for sequencing was PBMCs. The receptors shown here come from a woman aged 40 to 50 in good health and CMV-seropositive.

The J gene is TRBJ2-7, the V gene TRBV30, with TRBD2 matching 13 bases. Per the germline V gene, CDR1 is GTSNPN and CDR2 is SVGIG (reference sequence). The trim removed 6 bases at V and 6 bases at J, leaving 11 bases unmatched. This CDR3 has 15 residues. The CDR3 sequence is CACVTGLAGAREQYF. The CDR3 nucleotides read TGTGCCTGCGTTACAGGACTAGCGGGAGCTCGCGAGCAGTACTTC.

This clone was detected only once. The CDR3 loop reads CASSYSGGAGANVLTF. The CDR3 coding sequence is TGTGCCAGCAGTTACTCGGGGGGTGCTGGGGCCAACGTCCTGACTTTC. The chain links TRBV6-5 to TRBJ2-6; D perhaps matches TRBD2 (6 bases). The CDR3 extends over 16 amino acids. Germline lookup yields CDR1 MNHEY and CDR2 SVGAGI. Trimming removed 0 bases from V and 2 bases from J, with 8 bases in between.

The chain has TRBV6-6 and TRBJ1-1; 8 nucleotides align to TRBD1. This CDR3 has 16 amino acids. Trimming at V came to 1 base and at J to 7 bases, leaving 11 bases not matched to a gene. Germline assignment: CDR1 MNHNY and CDR2 SVGAGI (reference sequence). The CDR3 DNA follows: TGTGCCAGCAGTTACTTCCTCGGACAGGGACGAGGTGAAGCTTTCTTT. Protein: CASSYFLGQGRGEAFF.

The chain has TRBV7-2 and TRBJ2-2; no firm D call. The V end was cut by 2 bases, the J end by 0 bases, with 7 bases between. The germline gives CDR1 SGHTA, CDR2 FQGNSA. The CDR3 extends over 15 amino acids. CDR3 loop: CASSLTRANTGELFF. The CDR3 DNA reads as TGTGCCAGCAGCTTAACCCGAGCGAACACCGGGGAGCTGTTTTTT.

The genes are TRBV9 and TRBJ1-2, with TRBD1 matching over 7 bases. CDR3 length equals 14 residues. Germline V gene lookup returns CDR1 SGDLS and CDR2 YYNGEE. V was clipped by 0 bases and J by 6 bases; unmatched bases: 5. The DNA for the CDR3 is TGTGCCAGCAGCGTAGGGGTCCAGGGGGATGGCTACACCTTC. Translated: CASSVGVQGDGYTF.

The chain is built from TRBV11-3 and TRBJ2-5; 8 bases match TRBD1. Trimming took 5 bases from V and 5 from J; bases not matched to a gene: 13. The CDR3 extends over 16 amino acids. Germline V gene sequence: CDR1 SGHNT, CDR2 YENEEA. The CDR3 loop reads CASSPGTGAKQETQYF. In DNA form, the CDR3 reads TGTGCCAGCAGCCCGGGGACAGGAGCAAAACAGGAGACCCAGTACTTC. Based on the CDR3 plus reference TRBV11-3 and TRBJ2-5, the full variable domain is EAGVVQSPRYKIIEKKQPVAFWCNPISGHNTLYWYLQNLGQGPELLIRYENEEAVDDSQLPKDRFSAERLKGVDSTLKIQPAELGDSAVYLCASSPGTGAKQETQYFGPGTRLLVL.

The genes are TRBV6-5 and TRBJ1-4; a weak D match, TRBD1 (6 bases). Between the trimmed V and J ends, which lost 0 bases and 5 bases, there was a span of 10 bases. The CDR3 loop spans 15 amino acids. CDR1 is MNHEY, CDR2 SVGAGI, per germline. Written as DNA, the CDR3 is TGTGCCAGCAGTTACTCGCCGGGGGGCAATGAAAAACTGTTTTTT. Translating it yields CASSYSPGGNEKLFF.

The rearrangement uses TRBV18 and TRBJ2-3; 10 bases match TRBD2. The CDR3 has 21 residues. With V trimmed by 2 bases and J by 1 base, 18 bases remained unmatched. Looked up from germline, CDR1 is KGHSH and CDR2 is LQKENI. The CDR3 loop reads CASSPYRSASGRSHGTDTQYF. CDR3 DNA: TGTGCCAGCTCACCATATCGGAGTGCTAGCGGGAGATCCCACGGCACAGATACGCAGTATTTT.

The CDR3 sequence: CASSPRTGLVGYTF. Written as DNA, the CDR3 is TGTGCCAGCAGCCCGAGGACAGGCTTGGTGGGCTACACCTTC. This chain links TRBV11-3 with TRBJ1-2, with TRBD1 identical over 7 bases. V was pared by 5 bases and J by 8 bases, with 11 bases of the junction left unmatched. In germline, CDR1 is SGHNT, CDR2 YENEEA. The CDR3 is made up of 14 amino acids.

The chain employs TRBV28 and TRBJ2-7; the match to TRBD2 covers 9 bases. The germline gives CDR1 MDHEN, CDR2 SYDVKM. V trimming: 7 bases; J trimming: 6 bases; junction bases outside the gene matches: 4. This CDR3 is built from 12 residues. The CDR3 loop is CASMAGGPEQYF. In DNA form, the CDR3 reads TGTGCCAGCATGGCGGGAGGGCCCGAGCAGTACTTC.